This is a list of T cell receptor beta chains from one sample in a study of post-analysis software for immune sequencing data. TCRdb recomputed calls from the PCR reads with MiXCR, one row per CDR3 protein. The sample holds more than 450,000 distinct CDR3 sequences, less than 40% seen once. The sequenced sample was blood. The receptors originated from a girl between 2 and 17 years old with multiple sclerosis. Each CDR3 is given with its conserved first and last residue. A D gene is named only where the DNA matches it firmly. Expanded clones get a size class; other rows say once, few or many, or leave the size out.

clone_size,v_call,d_call,j_call,cdr3_nt,cdr3_aa
-,TRBV10-3,TRBD1,TRBJ1-1,TGTGCCATCAGGCGGGCAGGGGGCGATATGACTGAAGCTTTCTTT,CAIRRAGGDMTEAFF
-,TRBV13,-,TRBJ2-1,TGTGCCAGCAACTTAGGCCGCTCCTACAATGAGCAGTTCTTC,CASNLGRSYNEQFF
-,TRBV6-6,-,TRBJ2-5,TGTGCCAGCAGTTTCGCCGGGACACACCAAGAGACCCAGTACTTC,CASSFAGTHQETQYF
few,TRBV4-1,-,TRBJ1-4,TGCGCCAGCAGCCAAGAGCCGGGACGGCCTAATGAAAAACTGTTTTTT,CASSQEPGRPNEKLFF
-,TRBV5-1,-,TRBJ2-3,TGCGCCAGCAGGGGCGCGCAGTATTTT,CASRGAQYF
few,TRBV20-1,-,TRBJ2-1,TGCAGTGCTGAGCTAGCGAGCTCCTACAATGAGCAGTTCTTC,CSAELASSYNEQFF
-,TRBV12-3/TRBV12-4,TRBD2,TRBJ2-3,TGTGCCAGCAGTCCAATAGCGGGATCAGGTACGCAGTATTTT,CASSPIAGSGTQYF
few,TRBV20-1,-,TRBJ1-1,TGCAGTGCCAGGAATCCGAACACTGAAGCTTTCTTT,CSARNPNTEAFF
-,TRBV6-5,TRBD1,TRBJ1-2,TGTGCCAGCACCCTTACCCCCGGGACAGGGGTTAAGGGCTACACCTTC,CASTLTPGTGVKGYTF
-,TRBV3-1,-,TRBJ2-1,TGTGCCAGCAGCCAAGGGAAACTTGGCGGGACAGACAATGAGCAGTTCTTC,CASSQGKLGGTDNEQFF
-,TRBV6-4,-,TRBJ2-3,TGTGCCAGCAGTGACACGGGCGCTAGCACAGATACGCAGTATTTT,CASSDTGASTDTQYF
few,TRBV20-1,TRBD1,TRBJ2-7,TGCAGTGCTAGATTGACAGGGTGGGAGCAGTACTTC,CSARLTGWEQYF
few,TRBV4-1,TRBD1,TRBJ2-1,TGCGCCAGCCTGGGGTACTCCGGGACAGGGGACAATGAGCAGTTCTTC,CASLGYSGTGDNEQFF
few,TRBV20-1,-,TRBJ2-2,TGCAGTGCTAGCATCCAGGCCACCGGGGAGCTGTTTTTT,CSASIQATGELFF
-,TRBV7-3,-,TRBJ2-4,TGTGCCAGCAGCCTAAGGGGGGGAGGGGGCGAGTTCATTCAGTACTTC,CASSLRGGGGEFIQYF
once,TRBV27,-,TRBJ2-3,TGTGCCAGCAGTTTATCGGGGAACGGCCTCAATGGGGGGCAGTATTTT,CASSLSGNGLNGGQYF
-,TRBV5-1,TRBD2,TRBJ2-7,TGCGCCAGCAGCTTGGTGGGGGGGTGGTACGAGCAGTACTTC,CASSLVGGWYEQYF
few,TRBV7-9,TRBD2,TRBJ2-1,TGTGCCAGCAGCTTACTAGCGGGGGCCGGCTCTTACTACAATGAGCAGTTCTTC,CASSLLAGAGSYYNEQFF
-,TRBV7-8,-,TRBJ2-3,TGTGCCAGCAGCTTAATGAACGGGGGCAGCACAGATACGCAGTATTTT,CASSLMNGGSTDTQYF
-,TRBV6-5,-,TRBJ2-1,TGTGCCAGCAGTGACCCGAGGATGGGAGAGCAGTTCTTC,CASSDPRMGEQFF
-,TRBV5-6,-,TRBJ1-4,TGTGCCAGCAGAGGCGCATGGGACGCACCTAATGAAAAACTGTTTTTT,CASRGAWDAPNEKLFF
-,TRBV3-1,-,TRBJ2-3,TGTGCCAGCAGCCAGGGCGGGTTGGTAGATACGCAGTATTTT,CASSQGGLVDTQYF
few,TRBV6-6,-,TRBJ2-7,TGTGCCAGCAGCTTCGACACCGTCTACGAGCAGTACTTC,CASSFDTVYEQYF
-,TRBV12-3/TRBV12-4,TRBD2,TRBJ2-3,TGTGCCAGCAGGGCGGGGGAGACAGATACGCAGTATTTT,CASRAGETDTQYF
-,TRBV7-6,-,TRBJ2-7,TGTGCCAGCAGCCCCTTTGAAGAGACCCGGTACTTC,CASSPFEETRYF
-,TRBV12-3/TRBV12-4,TRBD1,TRBJ2-7,TGTGCCAGCAGAAGTAAAGGGACAGGGGGCCCTCATGAGCAGTACTTC,CASRSKGTGGPHEQYF
-,TRBV4-1,-,TRBJ2-7,TGCGCCAGCAGCCCCCTCGGAGGAACCGGGACCCACTACGAGCAGTACTTC,CASSPLGGTGTHYEQYF
-,TRBV28,-,TRBJ1-5,TGTGCCACCCGTTCCGGGCAATCAGGCCAGCCCCAGCATTTT,CATRSGQSGQPQHF
few,TRBV20-1,-,TRBJ2-5,TGCAGTGCCCCGGGAGATTCTCGGCGGGAGACCCAGTACTTC,CSAPGDSRRETQYF
few,TRBV24-1,-,TRBJ2-4,TGTGCCACCAGTGTCCCAGGAGACATTCAGTACTTC,CATSVPGDIQYF
few,TRBV7-9,-,TRBJ2-7,TGTGCCAGCAGCTTAGCGGCAAAGGGACGACACGAGCAGTACTTC,CASSLAAKGRHEQYF
few,TRBV9,TRBD1,TRBJ2-3,TGTGCCAGCAGCGTAGGGTTCGGACAGGACCTGAGGGGCACTCAACGTACGCAGTATTTT,CASSVGFGQDLRGTQRTQYF
-,TRBV11-2,-,TRBJ1-1,TGTGCCAGTAGCCCCCCCCGGGAGAACACTGAAGCTTTCTTT,CASSPPRENTEAFF
few,TRBV20-1,TRBD2,TRBJ2-7,TGCAGTGCTAGAGGCCGGATAGGGACTAGCGGGGGGGCAAGCCCATACGAGCAGTACTTC,CSARGRIGTSGGASPYEQYF
-,TRBV12-3/TRBV12-4,-,TRBJ2-7,TGTGCCAGCAGCAACACCCCGCATTACGAGCAGTACTTC,CASSNTPHYEQYF
few,TRBV5-1,TRBD1,TRBJ1-6,TGCGCCAGCAGCTTAGGGACAGGCTTTTCACCCCTCCACTTT,CASSLGTGFSPLHF
once,TRBV9,TRBD2,TRBJ2-2,TGTGCCAGCAGCGTGAAGGGGACTAGTCCCACCGGGGAGCTGTTTTTT,CASSVKGTSPTGELFF
-,TRBV5-1,-,TRBJ2-3,TGCGCCAGCAGCCTGGAGGGCTTTGGGGATACGCAGTATTTT,CASSLEGFGDTQYF
-,TRBV11-2,-,TRBJ2-1,TGTGCCAGCAGCTCACGTCTAGCGACGAGCTCCTACAATGAGCAGTTCTTC,CASSSRLATSSYNEQFF